The next 21 T cell receptor beta chains were all read from a single sample in a study of early T cells in non-severe SARS-CoV-2 infection (dated by TCRdb to the early 2020s). Library construction relied on 5' RACE. TCRdb records NextSeq 500 as the sequencer. The public reads were reprocessed in TCRdb via fastp at Q25 and MiXCR, keeping in-frame beta chains. Every distinct CDR3 protein forms one entry, paired with its most common genes and DNA. For this sample there are some 80,000 distinct CDR3 sequences; 12% appear just once. The ten largest clones capture roughly a sixth of the sample. Source: whole blood, taken at baseline. The receptors originated from an adult who was a healthcare worker with PCR-confirmed SARS-CoV-2 infection or an uninfected control (not recorded which). The donor label of this sample is uncertain.

This clonotype was seen more than once but under ten times. This chain uses TRBV5-1 with TRBJ2-3; a possible D gene is TRBD2 (7 bases). Germline loops: CDR1 SGHRS, CDR2 YFSETQ. V was shortened by 0 bases and J by 1 base, with 12 bases between the two germline ends. The CDR3 loop spans 16 amino acids. Here the CDR3 reads CASSLAPGGRTDTQYF. The CDR3 DNA sequence: TGCGCCAGCAGCTTGGCCCCCGGGGGGCGCACAGATACGCAGTATTTT.

This clonotype was counted only a few times. This chain connects TRBV28 to TRBJ2-6; D uncertain. The germline CDR1 and CDR2 sequences are MDHEN and SYDVKM. The CDR3 length is 15 residues. The V end was cut by 3 bases, the J end by 0 bases, with 6 bases between. The CDR3: CASSLASSGANVLTF. CDR3 coding DNA: TGTGCCAGCAGTTTGGCGTCCTCTGGGGCCAACGTCCTGACTTTC.

The chain recombines TRBV5-4 with TRBJ2-3; 8 positions match TRBD2. This CDR3 comprises 15 residues. After removal of 2 bases from V and 4 bases from J, the junction contained 6 bases not matched to a gene. The germline V gene has CDR1 SGHNT and CDR2 YYREEE (reference sequence). CDR3 in amino acids: CASSFGGVLADTQYF. For the CDR3, the DNA is TGTGCCAGCAGCTTCGGGGGGGTGTTGGCAGATACGCAGTATTTT.

This clonotype was counted only a few times. CDR3 DNA: TGTGCCAGCAGCCGACCCCTAGCGGCCTCCTACGAGCAGTACTTC. Protein: CASSRPLAASYEQYF. The J gene is TRBJ2-7, the V gene TRBV5-8; 7 bases match TRBD2. The CDR3 covers 15 residues. The V gene's germline CDR1 is SGHTS and CDR2 YDEGEE. The V segment lost 4 bases and the J segment 0 bases; nucleotides outside the gene matches: 7. The whole variable domain, filled in from reference TRBV5-8 and TRBJ2-7, reads EAGVTQSPTHLIKTRGQQATLRCSPISGHTSVYWYQQALGLGLQFLLWYDEGEERNRGNFPPRFSGRQFPNYSSELNVNALELEDSALYLCASSRPLAASYEQYFGPGTRLTVT.

To note about this clonotype: It is likely a read error, because the conserved phenylalanine at the end of the CDR3 is missing. No DNA is shown, since the ends of the CDR3 on it are uncertain; the CDR3 is the one TCRdb lists. The genes are TRBV6-2 or TRBV6-3 and TRBJ2-4; the DNA was not used to check the table's D call, TRBD2. Germline V gene sequence: CDR1 MNHEY, CDR2 SVGEGT. With termini counted, the CDR3 has 14 amino acids. CDR3: CASSFDGTSGGLQI.

Many counts were recorded for this clonotype. The J gene is TRBJ1-1, the V gene TRBV19, with 7 nucleotides matching TRBD1. The V segment lost 2 bases and the J segment 7 bases; nucleotides outside the gene matches: 4. The CDR3 runs to 13 residues. CDR1 LNHDA and CDR2 SQIVND come from the germline V gene (reference sequence). The CDR3 nucleotides are TGTGCCAGTAGTATAAAGACAGGGAGTGAAGCTTTCTTT. It yields the protein CASSIKTGSEAFF.

The table lists this clonotype with many counts. The rearrangement links TRBV6-5 to TRBJ1-2, with TRBD1 matching over 9 bases. The CDR3 contains 15 residues. Germline assignment: CDR1 MNHEY and CDR2 SVGAGI. Trimming took 6 bases from V and 0 from J; bases not matched to a gene: 5. The CDR3 DNA reads as TGTGCCAGCAGACCGGGGACAGGGCCTAACTATGGCTACACCTTC. It codes for CASRPGTGPNYGYTF.

This clonotype was seen a handful of times. This rearrangement joins TRBV6-6 to TRBJ1-3; TRBD1 is a possible D gene (5 bases). The CDR3 is made up of 14 amino acids. Trimming left V 6 bases short and J 7 bases short, with 16 bases between. CDR1 is MNHNY, CDR2 SVGAGI, per germline (reference sequence). The CDR3 sequence: CASRPTQGDNTIYF. CDR3 DNA: TGTGCCAGCAGACCGACCCAGGGAGATAACACCATATATTTT.

The V gene is TRBV27, the J gene TRBJ2-7; TRBD1 is a possible D gene (6 bases). With 5 bases removed from V and 7 bases from J, the gap between germline ends came to 18 bases. The CDR3 is 14 residues long. Germline V gives CDR1 MNHEY, CDR2 SMNVEV (reference sequence). The CDR3 reads CASSRTGSDYEQYF. CDR3 sequence (DNA): TGTGCCAGCAGTCGTACAGGGAGTGACTATGAGCAGTACTTC.

This clonotype was counted between two and nine times. The V and J genes are TRBV12-3 or TRBV12-4 and TRBJ1-1; 9 nucleotides agree with TRBD1. CDR3 size: 14 residues. Trimming took 6 bases from V and 5 from J; bases not matched to a gene: 7. CDR3 in amino acids: CASRGTGTLTEAFF. CDR3 nucleotides: TGTGCCAGCAGGGGGACAGGGACCTTGACTGAAGCTTTCTTT.

This clonotype was seen many times. V is TRBV6-2 or TRBV6-3 and J is TRBJ2-7; D possibly uses TRBD1 or TRBD2 (6 bases each). Looked up from germline, CDR1 is MNHEY and CDR2 is SVGEGT. Trimming took 7 bases from V and 6 from J, leaving 13 bases between them. CDR3 length: 12 amino acids. The CDR3, as DNA: TGTGCCAGCAATACCCGGGGGCTCGAGCAGTACTTC. Its translation: CASNTRGLEQYF.

This clonotype was counted at least ten times. The chain links TRBV2 to TRBJ1-2, with 8 bases lining up with TRBD1. The CDR3 runs to 14 residues. The trim removed 4 bases at V and 7 bases at J, leaving 8 bases unmatched. Germline V lookup: CDR1 SNHLY, CDR2 FYNNEI. The CDR3 sequence: CASSGRSRGLGYTF. As DNA, the CDR3 is TGTGCCAGCAGTGGGCGTAGCAGGGGGCTTGGCTACACCTTC.

This clonotype was seen repeatedly, ten times or more. The rearrangement links TRBV7-2 to TRBJ2-3; D remains unclear. Germline loops: CDR1 SGHTA, CDR2 FQGNSA. Trimming removed 4 bases at V and 2 bases at J, with 4 bases between. The CDR3 sequence is 12 residues long. This chain's CDR3 is CASSWHTDTQYF. Here the CDR3 DNA reads TGTGCCAGCAGCTGGCACACAGATACGCAGTATTTT.

This clonotype was counted only a few times. The rearrangement links TRBV16 to TRBJ1-6, with unresolved D. The germline gives CDR1 KGHSY, CDR2 FQNENV. The V and J ends lost 2 bases and 7 bases respectively, with 12 bases between them. CDR3 length: 15 amino acids. CDR3 bases: TGTGCCAGCAGCCAACGGGGTGGAGGAAATTCACCCCTCCACTTT. Its protein product is CASSQRGGGNSPLHF.

This clonotype has just a few counts. The gene calls are TRBV7-8 and TRBJ2-5; 7 bases match TRBD1. Germline V lookup: CDR1 SGHVS, CDR2 FQNEAQ. The CDR3 contains 14 residues. The J segment lost 5 bases and the V segment lost 5 bases, leaving 8 bases of the junction unmatched. The CDR3 nucleotides read TGTGCCAGCAGCCGACAGGGCGACAGTGAGACCCAGTACTTC. It specifies CASSRQGDSETQYF.

The CDR3 reads CASSPDTGAGEQYF. For the CDR3, the DNA is TGTGCCAGCAGTCCAGACACAGGGGCGGGCGAGCAGTACTTC. The rearrangement joins TRBV5-6 to TRBJ2-7, with 7 nucleotides matching TRBD1. After removal of 5 bases from V and 6 bases from J, the junction contained 11 bases not matched to a gene. Germline V CDR1 and CDR2: SGHDT, YYEEEE. There are 14 residues in the CDR3.

This clonotype was detected many times. As DNA, the CDR3 is TGCAGTGCTAGAGATGCCAGGACCTCCTACGAGCAGTACTTC. Amino acids: CSARDARTSYEQYF. The chain uses TRBV20-1 and TRBJ2-7; D call uncertain. The germline CDR1 and CDR2 sequences are DFQATT and SNEGSKA (reference sequence). Trimming took 0 bases from V and 0 from J, leaving 9 bases between them. The CDR3 totals 14 residues.

The chain carries TRBV11-2 and TRBJ1-3, with 8 bases matching TRBD1. Germline V CDR1 and CDR2: SGHAT, FQNNGV. The CDR3 has 16 amino acids. With 3 bases clipped from V and 0 bases from J, the junction kept 4 bases outside the gene matches. The chain's CDR3 is CASSFGQGLSGNTIYF. The CDR3 nucleotides read TGTGCCAGCAGCTTCGGACAGGGTCTCTCTGGAAACACCATATATTTT.

In its sample, this clonotype was seen a few times. The chain employs TRBV7-6 and TRBJ2-7, with D possibly TRBD2 on 5 matching bases. CDR3 length: 13 residues. The germline CDR1 and CDR2 sequences are SGHVS and FNYEAQ. Trimming left V 1 base short and J 2 bases short, with 6 bases between. In DNA, the CDR3 is TGTGCCAGCAGCTTAGAGGAGGCCTACGAGCAGTACTTC. Residues: CASSLEEAYEQYF.

This rearrangement joins TRBV25-1 to TRBJ2-5; 9 positions match TRBD2. CDR1 MGHDK and CDR2 SYGVNS come from the germline V gene. The CDR3 loop spans 15 amino acids. Trimming at V came to 6 bases and at J to 4 bases, leaving 9 bases not matched to a gene. CDR3: CASSPSGGWRETQYF. DNA of the CDR3: TGTGCCAGCAGCCCGAGCGGGGGGTGGCGAGAGACCCAGTACTTC.

The chain carries TRBV2 and TRBJ2-3; D is possibly TRBD2 (6 bases). Trimming cost V 6 bases and J 4 bases, with 17 bases left between them. The CDR3 has 15 amino acids. Germline V gives CDR1 SNHLY, CDR2 FYNNEI. CDR3 in amino acids: CASRRREMGPDTQYF. CDR3 nucleotides: TGTGCCAGCAGAAGGAGGGAGATGGGCCCAGATACGCAGTATTTT.